One T cell receptor (beta chain) is described in this entry. The CDR3 runs 13 residues. Germline CDR1 and CDR2: SEHNR and FQNEAQ (reference sequence). Trimming stripped 5 bases from V and 3 bases from J, with 11 bases between. TCRbeta library construction was performed incorporating unique molecular identifiers. TCRdb called the PCR reads again in MiXCR, with one record for every CDR3 protein. The sample lists 450,000 to 600,000 distinct CDR3 sequences; about 18% were seen once. The data derive from a study of T-cell reconstitution after alpha-beta-depleted transplantation in children. The clonotype was recovered from a human donor who donated a stem cell graft to a child with acute lymphoblastic leukemia. Sequenced material: PBMCs from the stem cell graft donor, taken from the stem cell graft. The genes are TRBV7-9 and TRBJ2-7; a possible D gene is TRBD2 (6 bases). CDR3 residues: CASSPDYYYEQYF. CDR3 DNA: TGTGCCAGCAGCCCGGACTATTACTACGAGCAGTACTTC.